The 30 T cell receptor beta chains reported below all come from one sample, sequenced in a study of shared clonotypes between healthy human individuals. This table comes from immunoSEQ multiplex PCR, and its TCRdb copy is limited to in-frame clones, with some not included. This table holds some 2,000,000 clones, around 95% found once. The sequenced material came from naive CD4+ T cells sorted from blood. Subset described: CD45RA+ positively selected. Receptor source: a man between 18 and 29 years old in good health.

V and J are TRBV19 and TRBJ1-5; 10 bases fit TRBD1. The CDR3 consists of 15 residues. Looked up from germline, CDR1 is LNHDA and CDR2 is SQIVND (reference sequence). V dropped 4 bases and J dropped 7; count of bases not matched to a gene: 7. Here the CDR3 reads CASSNPGTGVQPQHF. The CDR3, as DNA: TGTGCCAGTAGTAATCCCGGGACAGGGGTCCAGCCCCAGCATTTT.

This clone was observed a few times. The V gene is TRBV18, the J gene TRBJ2-2; 8 bases line up with TRBD1. The CDR3 contains 14 residues. With 2 bases clipped from V and 7 bases from J, the junction kept 3 bases outside the gene matches. Per the germline V gene, CDR1 is KGHSH and CDR2 is LQKENI. Here the CDR3 reads CASSPRQGYGELFF. CDR3 in DNA: TGTGCCAGCTCACCAAGACAGGGGTACGGGGAGCTGTTTTTT.

The chain links TRBV7-6 to TRBJ2-5, with a weak D call TRBD2 (5 bases). From germline, CDR1 is SGHVS and CDR2 FNYEAQ. The CDR3 has 14 residues. V lost 5 bases and J lost 4, with 14 bases in between. The CDR3 is CASSPSGGPETQYF. CDR3 nucleotide sequence: TGTGCCAGCAGCCCATCCGGAGGCCCAGAGACCCAGTACTTC.

The chain is built from TRBV5-1 and TRBJ1-2, with a weak D call TRBD1 (5 bases). This CDR3 spans 16 amino acids. CDR1 is SGHRS, CDR2 YFSETQ, per germline. V was cut by 0 bases and J by 4 bases, with 16 bases left in between. The CDR3 DNA reads TGCGCCAGCAGCTTGGGAGGACTGGGGCCTACCTATGGCTACACCTTC. The encoded protein is CASSLGGLGPTYGYTF.

This rearrangement joins TRBV7-9 to TRBJ1-1, with D unclear. Germline values: CDR1 SEHNR, CDR2 FQNEAQ (reference sequence). The CDR3 runs 15 residues. V was trimmed by 8 bases and J by 3 bases, leaving 19 bases between them. The CDR3 region has the DNA TGTGCCAGCCTGTCCTCTGCGGTTCGGGACACTGAAGCTTTCTTT. Its translation: CASLSSAVRDTEAFF. Looking up the rest from reference TRBV7-9 and TRBJ1-1 gives the full variable domain: DTGVSQNPRHKITKRGQNVTFRCDPISEHNRLYWYRQTLGQGPEFLTYFQNEAQLEKSRLLSDRFSAERPKGSFSTLEIQRTEQGDSAMYLCASLSSAVRDTEAFFGQGTRLTVV.

DNA for the CDR3: TGTGCCAGCAGCTTGGTAGTGTCAGCCCTTTCTAATGAAAAACTGTTTTTT. Encoded protein: CASSLVVSALSNEKLFF. This chain connects TRBV5-8 to TRBJ1-4; D call uncertain. The V end lost 0 bases, the J end lost 3 bases, and 15 bases lay between the germline ends. This CDR3 region has 17 residues. CDR1 SGHTS and CDR2 YDEGEE come from the germline V gene. Based on the CDR3 plus reference TRBV5-8 and TRBJ1-4, the full variable domain is EAGVTQSPTHLIKTRGQQATLRCSPISGHTSVYWYQQALGLGLQFLLWYDEGEERNRGNFPPRFSGRQFPNYSSELNVNALELEDSALYLCASSLVVSALSNEKLFFGSGTQLSVL.

To note about this clone: One end of the junction varies from germline; a read error may be responsible. The V gene is TRBV4-1, the J gene TRBJ1-6; D is uncertain. This CDR3 is 15 amino acids long. CDR1 is MGHRA and CDR2 is YSYEKL in the germline V gene. The CDR3 loop is CASTQTWVGNSPLHF. The CDR3 coding sequence is TGCGCCAGCACCCAAACGTGGGTAGGTAATTCACCCCTCCACTTT.

The CDR3 bases are TGTGCCAGCAGAGAGAGGGGGTCTACAACCTCTGGAAACACCATATATTTT. It translates to CASRERGSTTSGNTIYF. The rearrangement joins TRBV6-4 to TRBJ1-3, with D maybe TRBD1 (6 bases). The V gene's germline CDR1 is MRHNA and CDR2 SNTAGT. Trimming removed 6 bases at V and 0 bases at J, with 18 bases between. The CDR3 length is 17 residues.

The J gene is TRBJ1-6, the V gene TRBV6-5; no firm D call. This CDR3 region has 13 residues. Germline CDR1 and CDR2: MNHEY and SVGAGI. V was cut by 0 bases and J by 8 bases, with 5 bases left in between. The CDR3 sequence is CASSYSRDSPLHF. DNA for the CDR3: TGTGCCAGCAGTTACTCTAGGGATTCACCCCTCCACTTT.

On this clone: The sample contains more than one DNA sequence encoding this CDR3. The chain couples TRBV6-5 to TRBJ2-7, with D tentatively TRBD2 (6 bases). In germline, CDR1 is MNHEY, CDR2 SVGAGI. Trimming stripped 5 bases from V and 3 bases from J, with 11 bases between. The CDR3 spans 13 residues. The CDR3 here is CASSRGTDYEQYF. In DNA, the CDR3 is TGTGCCAGCAGTCGCGGGACTGACTACGAGCAGTACTTC.

V is TRBV15 and J is TRBJ2-7, with D tentatively TRBD1 (5 bases). Germline CDR1 is LNHNV and CDR2 is YYDKDF (reference sequence). CDR3 length equals 14 residues. V shed 3 bases and J shed 3 bases, with 12 bases lying between them. The CDR3 bases are TGTGCCACCAGCAGGTTCAGGGAAGACTACGAGCAGTACTTC. This encodes CATSRFREDYEQYF.

Only one count was recorded for this clone. The rearrangement joins TRBV6-6 to TRBJ1-1; D not resolved. The CDR3 covers 15 residues. V lost 7 bases, J lost 0 bases, and 15 bases lay in between. Germline V gene data show CDR1 as MNHNY and CDR2 as SVGAGI (reference sequence). The CDR3 region is CASTEPSAMNTEAFF. The CDR3 nucleotides read TGTGCCAGCACTGAACCCTCCGCGATGAACACTGAAGCTTTCTTT.

A note on this clone: This sample also contains other DNA sequences that code for the same CDR3. This rearrangement joins TRBV5-1 to TRBJ2-2; D is unresolved. The germline V gene has CDR1 SGHRS and CDR2 YFSETQ. This CDR3 has 15 residues. V was pared by 4 bases and J by 2 bases, with 12 bases between. CDR3: CASSPLGGNTGELFF. CDR3 coding DNA: TGCGCCAGCAGCCCCCTTGGCGGCAACACCGGGGAGCTGTTTTTT.

V and J are TRBV5-1 and TRBJ2-3; D is uncertain. Germline CDR1 reads SGHRS; CDR2 reads YFSETQ. This CDR3 comprises 14 residues. V was pared by 4 bases and J by 0 bases, with 9 bases between. The CDR3 is CASSAISSTDTQYF. The CDR3 coding sequence is TGCGCCAGCAGCGCAATCTCAAGCACAGATACGCAGTATTTT.

This clone appeared a single time. The chain recombines TRBV19 with TRBJ2-7; perhaps TRBD2 as D (6 bases). The CDR3 extends over 14 amino acids. Trimming took off 0 bases at V and 3 bases at J, with 9 bases between the two ends. In germline, CDR1 is LNHDA, CDR2 SQIVND (reference sequence). This chain's CDR3 is CASSIEAGIYEQYF. DNA for the CDR3: TGTGCCAGTAGTATAGAGGCGGGGATCTACGAGCAGTACTTC.

This clone appeared once. The V and J genes are TRBV18 and TRBJ1-5; D not resolved. The CDR3 loop spans 16 amino acids. Germline CDR1 and CDR2: KGHSH and LQKENI. Trimming took off 3 bases at V and 2 bases at J, with 14 bases between the two ends. The DNA for the CDR3 is TGTGCCAGCTCACCTGGGCAGGTTCTGGGCAATCAGCCCCAGCATTTT. Amino acid sequence: CASSPGQVLGNQPQHF.

The chain is built from TRBV27 and TRBJ2-5, with 7 nucleotides matching TRBD2. The V gene's germline CDR1 is MNHEY and CDR2 SMNVEV (reference sequence). Trimming removed 3 bases from V and 3 bases from J; junction bases left unmatched: 10. The length of the CDR3 is 16 residues. This CDR3 is CASSFLGAGVKETQYF. CDR3 nucleotides: TGTGCCAGCAGTTTCCTCGGGGCGGGAGTCAAAGAGACCCAGTACTTC.

Of note for this clone: The sample contains more than one DNA sequence encoding this CDR3. The chain employs TRBV30 and TRBJ2-1; D remains unclear. V lost 0 bases to trimming and J lost 4 bases, with 10 bases between them. The CDR3 totals 14 residues. The germline V gene has CDR1 GTSNPN and CDR2 SVGIG (reference sequence). CDR3 sequence: CAWSVGATYNEQFF. In DNA form, the CDR3 reads TGTGCCTGGAGTGTAGGAGCCACATACAATGAGCAGTTCTTC.

In its sample, this clone was seen once. The rearrangement links TRBV11-2 to TRBJ2-3, with D unclear. Trimming took 5 bases from V and 6 from J, leaving 9 bases between them. CDR1 is SGHAT, CDR2 FQNNGV, per germline. This CDR3 has 12 residues. CDR3 nucleotides: TGTGCCAGCAGCCACGGCAGGGATACGCAGTATTTT. Amino acids: CASSHGRDTQYF.

J is TRBJ2-3 and V is TRBV18; D possibly corresponds to TRBD1 (5 bases). Germline CDR1 and CDR2: KGHSH and LQKENI. Between the trimmed V and J ends, which lost 5 bases and 2 bases, there was a span of 17 bases. The length of the CDR3 is 16 residues. The CDR3 sequence: CASSRFLTENTDTQYF. CDR3 nucleotides: TGTGCCAGCTCAAGGTTCCTGACAGAGAACACAGATACGCAGTATTTT.

The chain recombines TRBV18 with TRBJ1-3; possibly TRBD1 for D (5 bases). This CDR3 has 16 amino acids. The germline V gene has CDR1 KGHSH and CDR2 LQKENI. V lost 3 bases and J 0 bases, leaving 12 bases between the germline ends. The CDR3 bases are TGTGCCAGCTCACCCGGGACTCCGCACTCTGGAAACACCATATATTTT. Amino acids: CASSPGTPHSGNTIYF.

This sequence joins TRBV10-3 and TRBJ2-6, with a possible D match to TRBD2 (6 bases). CDR3 length equals 19 residues. V shed 5 bases and J shed 1 base, with 21 bases lying between them. Germline V lookup: CDR1 ENHRY, CDR2 SYGVKD. Here the CDR3 reads CAISPTGRGTVSGANVLTF. CDR3 in DNA: TGTGCCATCAGTCCTACCGGACGGGGGACGGTGTCTGGGGCCAACGTCCTGACTTTC.

CDR3 loop: CASRPTGGAYEQYF. The DNA of the CDR3 is TGCGCCAGCAGGCCAACAGGGGGGGCCTACGAGCAGTACTTC. The chain carries TRBV5-1 and TRBJ2-7; TRBD1 is a possible D gene (8 bases). V dropped 5 bases and J dropped 2 bases, with 14 bases sitting between them. The CDR3 totals 14 residues. Germline V gives CDR1 SGHRS, CDR2 YFSETQ.

The J gene is TRBJ2-5, the V gene TRBV7-9; perhaps D is TRBD1 or TRBD2 (5 bases each). This CDR3 has 14 residues. V was pared by 5 bases and J by 7 bases, with 17 bases between. Germline values: CDR1 SEHNR, CDR2 FQNEAQ (reference sequence). The CDR3 DNA is TGTGCCAGCAGCACACTGGGGGAGTACGGGACCCAGTACTTC. The encoded protein is CASSTLGEYGTQYF.

The chain links TRBV5-1 to TRBJ2-2; no clear D gene. V shed 0 bases and J shed 4 bases, with 7 bases lying between them. Germline CDR1 and CDR2: SGHRS and YFSETQ. The CDR3 spans 14 residues. The CDR3 DNA reads TGCGCCAGCAGCTTGGAACAGCCCACCGGGGAGCTGTTTTTT. It specifies CASSLEQPTGELFF. The complete variable domain, with remaining parts taken from reference TRBV5-1 and TRBJ2-2, reads KAGVTQTPRYLIKTRGQQVTLSCSPISGHRSVSWYQQTPGQGLQFLFEYFSETQRNKGNFPGRFSGRQFSNSRSEMNVSTLELGDSALYLCASSLEQPTGELFFGEGSRLTVL.

J is TRBJ1-5 and V is TRBV5-4; D is uncertain. Between the trimmed V and J ends, which lost 0 bases and 2 bases, there was a span of 6 bases. This CDR3 has 14 amino acids. Germline V gene data show CDR1 as SGHNT and CDR2 as YYREEE (reference sequence). CDR3: CASSLEPGNQPQHF. The CDR3 DNA reads TGTGCCAGCAGCTTGGAACCCGGCAATCAGCCCCAGCATTTT.

The V call is TRBV28, the J call TRBJ1-6; maybe TRBD1 (6 bases). This CDR3 has 14 amino acids. V gave up 11 bases and J gave up 0 bases, with 11 bases separating them. The germline V gene encodes CDR1 MDHEN and CDR2 SYDVKM. CDR3 sequence reads: CAGKGGSYNSPLHF. The CDR3 DNA is TGTGCCGGGAAAGGGGGCTCCTATAATTCACCCCTCCACTTT.

As to this clone: This sample includes further DNA sequences coding for the same CDR3. V usage is TRBV7-3 and J usage is TRBJ1-2, with TRBD1 identical over 8 bases. There are 13 residues in the CDR3. The V segment lost 2 bases and the J segment 4 bases; nucleotides outside the gene matches: 0. CDR1 and CDR2 (germline): SGHTA, FQGTGA. The CDR3 is CASSLGQGYGYTF. The CDR3 nucleotides read TGTGCCAGCAGCTTAGGACAGGGCTATGGCTACACCTTC.

This clone appeared once. This chain links TRBV28 with TRBJ2-1; 7 bases line up with TRBD2. This CDR3 contains 16 residues. Germline V gives CDR1 MDHEN, CDR2 SYDVKM. V was clipped by 8 bases and J by 6 bases; unmatched bases: 16. The CDR3 DNA is TGTGCCAGCCCTCCGAATGGCGGGAGTACCCTCAATGAGCAGTTCTTC. Translated, it gives CASPPNGGSTLNEQFF.

The chain recombines TRBV29-1 with TRBJ2-1, with 12 bases matching TRBD2. This CDR3 comprises 13 residues. Per the germline V gene, CDR1 is SQVTM and CDR2 is ANQGSEA. Trimming at V came to 8 bases and at J to 3 bases, leaving 2 bases not matched to a gene. The CDR3 nucleotides are TGCAGCCTAGCGGGGGGGGACTACAATGAGCAGTTCTTC. Protein product: CSLAGGDYNEQFF.